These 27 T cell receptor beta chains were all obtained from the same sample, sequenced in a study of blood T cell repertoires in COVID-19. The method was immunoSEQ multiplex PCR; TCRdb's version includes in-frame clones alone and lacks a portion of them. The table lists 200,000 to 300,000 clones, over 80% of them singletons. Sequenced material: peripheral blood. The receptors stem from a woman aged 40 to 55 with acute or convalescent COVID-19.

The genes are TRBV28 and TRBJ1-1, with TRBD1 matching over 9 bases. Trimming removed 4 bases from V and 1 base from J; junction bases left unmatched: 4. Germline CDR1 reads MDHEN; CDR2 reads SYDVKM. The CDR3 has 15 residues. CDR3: CASSSRQGGNTEAFF. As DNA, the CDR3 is TGTGCCAGCAGTTCTAGACAGGGGGGGAACACTGAAGCTTTCTTT.

In nucleotides, the CDR3 is TGTGCCAGCAGCCAAGTCTACGGGGAGACCCAGTACTTC. This encodes CASSQVYGETQYF. This chain uses TRBV3-1 (or the pseudogene TRBV3-2) with TRBJ2-5, with D uncertain. Per the germline V gene, CDR1 is LGHDT and CDR2 is YNNKEL (reference sequence). Deletions cut 1 base from V and 5 bases from J, with 8 bases between. This CDR3 has 13 residues.

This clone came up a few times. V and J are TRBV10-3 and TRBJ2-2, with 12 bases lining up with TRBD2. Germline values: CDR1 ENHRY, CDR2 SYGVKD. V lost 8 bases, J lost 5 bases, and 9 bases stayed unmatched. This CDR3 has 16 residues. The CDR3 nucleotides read TGTGCCATCGGATCTAGCGGGGGGGCAGTAACCGGGGAGCTGTTTTTT. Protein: CAIGSSGGAVTGELFF.

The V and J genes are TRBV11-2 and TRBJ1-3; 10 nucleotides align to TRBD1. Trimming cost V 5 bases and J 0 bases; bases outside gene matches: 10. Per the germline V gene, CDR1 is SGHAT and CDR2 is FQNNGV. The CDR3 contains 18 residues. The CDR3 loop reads CASSPGTGDLVSGNTIYF. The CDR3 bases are TGTGCCAGCAGCCCCGGGACAGGGGACCTCGTCTCTGGAAACACCATATATTTT. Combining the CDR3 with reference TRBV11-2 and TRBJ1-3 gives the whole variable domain EAGVAQSPRYKIIEKRQSVAFWCNPISGHATLYWYQQILGQGPKLLIQFQNNGVVDDSQLPKDRFSAERLKGVDSTLKIQPAKLEDSAVYLCASSPGTGDLVSGNTIYFGEGSWLTVV.

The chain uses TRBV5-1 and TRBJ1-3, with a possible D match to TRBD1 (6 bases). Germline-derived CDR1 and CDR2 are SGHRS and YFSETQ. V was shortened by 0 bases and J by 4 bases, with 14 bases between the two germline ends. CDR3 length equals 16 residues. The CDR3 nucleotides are TGCGCCAGCAGCTTGGCCGGGACACCTTCCGGAAACACCATATATTTT. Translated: CASSLAGTPSGNTIYF.

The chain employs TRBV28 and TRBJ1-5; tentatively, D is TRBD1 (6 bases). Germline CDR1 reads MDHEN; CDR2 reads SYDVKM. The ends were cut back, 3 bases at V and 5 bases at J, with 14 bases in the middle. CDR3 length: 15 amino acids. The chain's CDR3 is CASSFLDRSYQPQHF. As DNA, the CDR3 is TGTGCCAGCAGTTTCCTCGACAGGAGCTATCAGCCCCAGCATTTT. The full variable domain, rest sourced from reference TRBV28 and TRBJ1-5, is DVKVTQSSRYLVKRTGEKVFLECVQDMDHENMFWYRQDPGLGLRLIYFSYDVKMKEKGDIPEGYSVSREKKERFSLILESASTNQTSMYLCASSFLDRSYQPQHFGDGTRLSIL.

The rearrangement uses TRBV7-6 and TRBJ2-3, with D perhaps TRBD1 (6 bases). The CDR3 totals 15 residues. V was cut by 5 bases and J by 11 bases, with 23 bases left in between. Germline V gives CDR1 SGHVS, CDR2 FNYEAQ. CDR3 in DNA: TGTGCCAGCAGCCCCAAGGATATCGGCAGGGACAAGCAGTATTTT. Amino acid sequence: CASSPKDIGRDKQYF.

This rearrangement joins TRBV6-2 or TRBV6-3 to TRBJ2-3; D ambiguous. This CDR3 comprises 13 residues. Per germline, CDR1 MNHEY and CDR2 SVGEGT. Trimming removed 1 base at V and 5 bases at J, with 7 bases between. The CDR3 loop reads CASSYYNGDTQYF. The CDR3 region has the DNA TGTGCCAGCAGTTACTACAATGGAGATACGCAGTATTTT.

This CDR3 reads CASSWAYGYTF. DNA for the CDR3: TGTGCCAGCAGTTGGGCGTATGGCTACACCTTC. This chain connects TRBV12-3 or TRBV12-4 to TRBJ1-2; D uncertain. CDR3 length: 11 amino acids. V was cut by 4 bases and J by 5 bases, with 5 bases left in between.

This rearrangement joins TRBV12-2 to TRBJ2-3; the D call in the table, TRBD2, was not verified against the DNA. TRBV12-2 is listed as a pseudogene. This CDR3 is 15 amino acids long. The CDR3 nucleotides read TGTGCAAGTCGCTTAGGACTAACTAGCACAGATACGCAGTATTTT. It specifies CASRLGLTSTDTQYF.

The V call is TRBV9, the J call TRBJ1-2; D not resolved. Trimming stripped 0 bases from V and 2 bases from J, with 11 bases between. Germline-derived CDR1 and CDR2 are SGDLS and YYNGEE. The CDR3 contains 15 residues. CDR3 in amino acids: CASSVEGGGNYGYTF. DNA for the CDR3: TGTGCCAGCAGCGTAGAAGGCGGAGGGAACTATGGCTACACCTTC.

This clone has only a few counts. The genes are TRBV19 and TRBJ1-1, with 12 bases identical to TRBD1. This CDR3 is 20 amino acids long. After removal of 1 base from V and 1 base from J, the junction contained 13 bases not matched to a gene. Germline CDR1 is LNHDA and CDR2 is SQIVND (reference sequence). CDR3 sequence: CASSIGEGVGTGGTNTEAFF. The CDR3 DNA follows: TGTGCCAGTAGTATAGGCGAGGGGGTTGGGACAGGGGGCACGAACACTGAAGCTTTCTTT.

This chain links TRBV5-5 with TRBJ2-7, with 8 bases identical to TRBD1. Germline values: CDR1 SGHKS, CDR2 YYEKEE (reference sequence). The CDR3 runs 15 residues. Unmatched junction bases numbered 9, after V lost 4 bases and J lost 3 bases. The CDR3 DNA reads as TGTGCCAGCAGCCTGGGGACAGGAGGGCTCTACGAGCAGTACGTC. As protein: CASSLGTGGLYEQYV.

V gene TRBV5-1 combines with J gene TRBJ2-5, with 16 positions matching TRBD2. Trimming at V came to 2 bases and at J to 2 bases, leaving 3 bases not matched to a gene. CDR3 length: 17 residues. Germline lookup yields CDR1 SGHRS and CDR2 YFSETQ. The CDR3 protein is CASSFSGLAGGQETQYF. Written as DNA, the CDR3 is TGCGCCAGCAGCTTCTCGGGACTAGCGGGGGGGCAAGAGACCCAGTACTTC.

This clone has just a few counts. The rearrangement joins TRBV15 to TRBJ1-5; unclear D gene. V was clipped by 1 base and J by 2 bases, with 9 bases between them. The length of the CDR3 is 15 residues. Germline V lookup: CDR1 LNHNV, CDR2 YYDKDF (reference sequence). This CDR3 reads CATSRVEIGNQPQHF. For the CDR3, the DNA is TGTGCCACCAGCAGAGTCGAGATCGGCAATCAGCCCCAGCATTTT.

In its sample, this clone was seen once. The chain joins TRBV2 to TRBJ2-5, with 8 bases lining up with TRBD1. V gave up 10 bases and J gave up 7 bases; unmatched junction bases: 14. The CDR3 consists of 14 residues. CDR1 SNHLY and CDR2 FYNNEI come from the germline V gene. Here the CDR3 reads CANTGTGLSWTQYF. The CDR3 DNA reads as TGTGCCAACACCGGGACAGGACTCTCGTGGACCCAGTACTTC.

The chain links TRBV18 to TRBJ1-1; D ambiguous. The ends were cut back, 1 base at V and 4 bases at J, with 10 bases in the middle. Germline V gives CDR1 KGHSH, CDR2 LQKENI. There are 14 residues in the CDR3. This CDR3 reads CASSPRGKGTEAFF. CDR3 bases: TGTGCCAGCTCACCACGAGGGAAAGGCACTGAAGCTTTCTTT. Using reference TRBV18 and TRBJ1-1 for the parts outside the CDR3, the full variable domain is NAGVMQNPRHLVRRRGQEARLRCSPMKGHSHVYWYRQLPEEGLKFMVYLQKENIIDESGMPKERFSAEFPKEGPSILRIQQVVRGDSAAYFCASSPRGKGTEAFFGQGTRLTVV.

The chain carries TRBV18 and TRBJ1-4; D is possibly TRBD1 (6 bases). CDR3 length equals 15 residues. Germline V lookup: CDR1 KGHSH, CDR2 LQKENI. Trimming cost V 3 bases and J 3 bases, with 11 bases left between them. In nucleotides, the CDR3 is TGTGCCAGCTCACCGGCGTCAGGGGCTAATGAAAAACTGTTTTTT. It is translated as CASSPASGANEKLFF.

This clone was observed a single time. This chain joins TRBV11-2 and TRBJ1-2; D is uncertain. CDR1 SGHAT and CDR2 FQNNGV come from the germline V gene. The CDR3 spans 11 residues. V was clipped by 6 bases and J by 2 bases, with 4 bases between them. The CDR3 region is CASSTNYGYTF. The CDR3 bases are TGTGCCAGCAGTACAAACTATGGCTACACCTTC.

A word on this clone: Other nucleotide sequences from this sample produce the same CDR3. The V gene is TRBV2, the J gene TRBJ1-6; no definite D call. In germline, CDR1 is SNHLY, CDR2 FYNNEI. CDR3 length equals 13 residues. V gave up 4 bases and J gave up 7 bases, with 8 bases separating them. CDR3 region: CASSGEENSPLHF. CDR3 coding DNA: TGTGCCAGCAGTGGGGAGGAGAATTCACCCCTCCACTTT. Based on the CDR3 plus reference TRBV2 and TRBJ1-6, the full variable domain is EPEVTQTPSHQVTQMGQEVILRCVPISNHLYFYWYRQILGQKVEFLVSFYNNEISEKSEIFDDQFSVERPDGSNFTLKIRSTKLEDSAMYFCASSGEENSPLHFGNGTRLTVT.

The CDR3, as DNA: TGCGCCAGCAGCTTTCCCGTGGGGGGGCGCCAAGAGACCCAGTACTTC. It is translated as CASSFPVGGRQETQYF. V is TRBV5-1 and J is TRBJ2-5, with D possibly matching TRBD2 (7 bases). V was shortened by 2 bases and J by 1 base, with 15 bases between the two germline ends. Germline lookup yields CDR1 SGHRS and CDR2 YFSETQ. The CDR3 has 16 amino acids.

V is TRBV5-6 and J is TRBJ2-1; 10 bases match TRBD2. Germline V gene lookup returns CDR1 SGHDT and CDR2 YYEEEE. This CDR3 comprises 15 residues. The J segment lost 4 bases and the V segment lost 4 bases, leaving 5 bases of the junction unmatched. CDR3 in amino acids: CASSRGLAAYNEQFF. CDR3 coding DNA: TGTGCCAGCAGCCGCGGACTAGCGGCGTACAATGAGCAGTTCTTC.

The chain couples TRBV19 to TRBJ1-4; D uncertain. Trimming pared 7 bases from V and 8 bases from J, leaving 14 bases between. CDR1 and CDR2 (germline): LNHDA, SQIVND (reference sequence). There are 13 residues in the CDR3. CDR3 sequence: CASKTRGGEKLFF. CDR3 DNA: TGTGCCAGTAAGACCCGCGGTGGCGAAAAACTGTTTTTT.

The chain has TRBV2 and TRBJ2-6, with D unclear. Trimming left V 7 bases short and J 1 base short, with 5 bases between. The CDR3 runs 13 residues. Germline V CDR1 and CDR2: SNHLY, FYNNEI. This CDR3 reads CASMRSGANVLTF. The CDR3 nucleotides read TGTGCCAGCATGAGGTCTGGGGCCAACGTCCTGACTTTC.

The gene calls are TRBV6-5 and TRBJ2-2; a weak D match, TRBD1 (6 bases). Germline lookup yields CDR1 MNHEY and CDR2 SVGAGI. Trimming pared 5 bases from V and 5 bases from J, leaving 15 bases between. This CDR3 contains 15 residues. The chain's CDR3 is CASSKQTGMTGELFF. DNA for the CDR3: TGTGCCAGCAGTAAACAGACAGGAATGACCGGGGAGCTGTTTTTT.

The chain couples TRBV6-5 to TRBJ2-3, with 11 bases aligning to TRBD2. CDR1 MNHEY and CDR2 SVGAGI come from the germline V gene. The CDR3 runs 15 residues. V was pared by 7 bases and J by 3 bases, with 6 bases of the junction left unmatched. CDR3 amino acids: CASTFLAGGTDTQYF. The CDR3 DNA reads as TGTGCCAGCACCTTTCTAGCGGGGGGAACAGATACGCAGTATTTT.

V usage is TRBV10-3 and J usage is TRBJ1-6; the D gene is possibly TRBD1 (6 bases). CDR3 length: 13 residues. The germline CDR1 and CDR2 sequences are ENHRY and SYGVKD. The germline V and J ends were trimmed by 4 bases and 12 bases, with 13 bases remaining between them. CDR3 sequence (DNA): TGTGCCATCAGTGGGGGTGGACAGTTACCCCTCCACTTT. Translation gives CAISGGGQLPLHF.